The T cell receptor beta chain under discussion was sequenced for a study of T cell responses to AZD1222 COVID-19 vaccine. Between the trimmed V and J ends, which lost 3 bases and 1 base, there was a span of 4 bases. Germline loops: CDR1 SGDLS, CDR2 YYNGEE. This CDR3 has 12 amino acids. Produced via immunoSEQ multiplex PCR; TCRdb's table is partial and in-frame only. The sample includes roughly 110,000 clones, 80% to 95% seen only once; the top ten take approximately 5.6%. Study results and limitations: White British ancestry dominated among donors, who included more females, and clonal diversity was possibly underestimated.

As to this clone: What it recognizes is unknown.

The J gene is TRBJ1-1, the V gene TRBV9; D gene ambiguous. The specimen comprised peripheral blood, sampled 28 days after the second AZD1222 dose. This clonotype originated in an adult who received the AZD1222 COVID-19 vaccine. The CDR3: CASSGQNTEAFF. As DNA, the CDR3 is TGTGCCAGCAGCGGGCAGAACACTGAAGCTTTCTTT. The whole variable domain, filled in from reference TRBV9 and TRBJ1-1, reads DSGVTQTPKHLITATGQRVTLRCSPRSGDLSVYWYQQSLDQGLQFLIQYYNGEERAKGNILERFSAQQFPDLHSELNLSSLELGDSALYFCASSGQNTEAFFGQGTRLTVV.